The present TCR beta chain was sequenced within a study of CD8+CD57+ T cells in acquired aplastic anemia. The overall study: Sorted CD4+ and CD8+ cells gave a mean 3.2 ug DNA, range about 0.19 to 27.4 ug. Study findings and constraints: In common between the patients and the controls were twenty-nine CD8+ CDR3 sequences.

Profiling of TCR beta VDJ combinations and CDR3 sequences used genomic DNA as template. One entry per CDR3 protein, called by TCRdb with MiXCR from the reads. The sample holds more than 150,000 distinct CDR3 sequences, roughly half seen once. Regarding this clonotype: Its antigen is still unknown.

Patients chosen for sequencing had CD8+CD57+ cells that had expanded, as shown by flow cytometry. This sequence originates from a human donor with aplastic anemia. Sequencing was done on a sample of sorted CD4+, CD8+, or CD8+CD57+ T cells (not recorded which) from PBMCs.

The CDR3 DNA sequence: TGCGCCAGCAGTGCCGGGACTAGCAATGAGCAGTTCTTC. Protein sequence: CASSAGTSNEQFF. V and J are TRBV10-2 and TRBJ2-1; the match to TRBD2 covers 8 bases. From germline, CDR1 is WSHSY and CDR2 SAAADI. V was pared by 4 bases and J by 6 bases, with 2 bases of the junction left unmatched. The CDR3 is 13 amino acids.